Below are 9 T cell receptor beta chains sequenced from a single sample in a study of T cell responses to AZD1222 COVID-19 vaccine. Profiled with immunoSEQ multiplex PCR; TCRdb holds only in-frame clones, not every one. The sample holds over 45,000 clones, 70% to 90% seen once. Here the sequenced sample was peripheral blood, taken on day 0 of AZD1222 vaccination. The receptors come from an adult in good health.

V usage is TRBV7-6 and J usage is TRBJ2-7, with TRBD1 identical over 7 bases. The ends lost 5 bases at V and 2 bases at J; junction bases unmatched: 9. The CDR3 covers 15 residues. CDR1 and CDR2 from the germline V gene are SGHVS and FNYEAQ. The chain's CDR3 is CASSTKGQGAYEQYF. For the CDR3, the DNA is TGTGCCAGCAGCACAAAGGGGCAGGGGGCCTACGAGCAGTACTTC.

This clone appeared a few times. The genes are TRBV7-9 and TRBJ1-2; D is perhaps TRBD1 (5 bases). This CDR3 spans 15 amino acids. V lost 3 bases, J lost 4 bases, and 15 bases lay in between. The germline CDR1 and CDR2 sequences are SEHNR and FQNEAQ (reference sequence). The chain's CDR3 is CASSFVGDRSYGYTF. CDR3 DNA: TGTGCCAGCAGCTTCGTAGGGGATCGGAGCTATGGCTACACCTTC.

The chain joins TRBV9 to TRBJ2-7, with 7 bases that match TRBD1. The CDR3 is 14 residues long. The trim removed 0 bases at V and 2 bases at J, leaving 2 bases unmatched. Germline V gene lookup returns CDR1 SGDLS and CDR2 YYNGEE. CDR3 DNA: TGTGCCAGCAGCGTAGAGGGACAGACCTACGAGCAGTACTTC. Translation gives CASSVEGQTYEQYF.

The chain uses TRBV3-1 (or the pseudogene TRBV3-2) and TRBJ1-3, with TRBD1 matching over 8 bases. Trimming cost V 3 bases and J 0 bases; bases outside gene matches: 4. This CDR3 contains 16 residues. Germline V lookup: CDR1 LGHDT, CDR2 YNNKEL (reference sequence). In DNA form, the CDR3 reads TGTGCCAGCAGCCAGGGCACAGGGGGCTCTGGAAACACCATATATTTT. Protein sequence: CASSQGTGGSGNTIYF.

V is TRBV9 and J is TRBJ1-1; no reliable D call. The CDR3 has 13 residues. CDR1 and CDR2 from the germline V gene are SGDLS and YYNGEE. V was cut by 3 bases and J by 4 bases, with 10 bases left in between. DNA for the CDR3: TGTGCCAGCAGCGCGGTTCCAAGCACTGAAGCTTTCTTT. This sequence encodes CASSAVPSTEAFF.

This chain uses TRBV5-1 with TRBJ2-2; TRBD1 or TRBD2 may be the D gene (5 bases each). Trimming took 4 bases from V and 2 from J, leaving 12 bases between them. From germline, CDR1 is SGHRS and CDR2 YFSETQ. CDR3 length equals 15 residues. CDR3 DNA: TGCGCCAGCAGCGCAGGGAGCGGTAACACCGGGGAGCTGTTTTTT. This encodes CASSAGSGNTGELFF.

This rearrangement joins TRBV28 to TRBJ2-7; 7 nucleotides align to TRBD2. The CDR3 covers 14 residues. Germline-derived CDR1 and CDR2 are MDHEN and SYDVKM. With 11 bases clipped from V and 4 bases from J, the junction kept 14 bases outside the gene matches. CDR3 sequence reads: CAATGRWGPYEQYF. The DNA of the CDR3 is TGTGCCGCAACCGGGAGGTGGGGCCCGTACGAGCAGTACTTC.

In its sample, this clone was seen once. The chain employs TRBV28 and TRBJ1-4, with a weak D call TRBD1 (5 bases). The CDR3 covers 14 residues. Germline loops: CDR1 MDHEN, CDR2 SYDVKM. Trimming stripped 6 bases from V and 8 bases from J, with 16 bases between. CDR3 in amino acids: CASRPQEVREKLFF. CDR3 in DNA: TGTGCCAGCAGGCCACAGGAGGTTAGGGAAAAACTGTTTTTT.

This chain joins TRBV27 and TRBJ1-2; D may be TRBD1 (5 bases). Germline V CDR1 and CDR2: MNHEY, SMNVEV (reference sequence). This CDR3 has 15 amino acids. The V end lost 3 bases, the J end lost 4 bases, and 15 bases lay between the germline ends. CDR3 loop: CASSFSQGPTYGYTF. In DNA, the CDR3 is TGTGCCAGCAGTTTCTCCCAGGGCCCAACCTATGGCTACACCTTC.